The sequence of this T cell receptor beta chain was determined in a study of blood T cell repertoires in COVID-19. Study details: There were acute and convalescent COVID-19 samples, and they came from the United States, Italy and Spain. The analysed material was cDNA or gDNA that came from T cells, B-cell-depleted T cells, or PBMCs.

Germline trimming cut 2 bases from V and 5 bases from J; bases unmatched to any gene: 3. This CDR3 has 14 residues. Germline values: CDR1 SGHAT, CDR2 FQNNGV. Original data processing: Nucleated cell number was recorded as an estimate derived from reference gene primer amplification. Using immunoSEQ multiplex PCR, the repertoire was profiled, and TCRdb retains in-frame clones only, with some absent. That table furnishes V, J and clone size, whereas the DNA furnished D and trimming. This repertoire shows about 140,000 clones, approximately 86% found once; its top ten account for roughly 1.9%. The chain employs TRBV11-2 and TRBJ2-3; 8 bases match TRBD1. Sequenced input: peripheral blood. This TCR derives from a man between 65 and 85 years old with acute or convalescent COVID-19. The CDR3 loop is CASSLRTGQDTQYF. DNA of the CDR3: TGTGCCAGCAGCTTACGGACAGGGCAAGATACGCAGTATTTT.